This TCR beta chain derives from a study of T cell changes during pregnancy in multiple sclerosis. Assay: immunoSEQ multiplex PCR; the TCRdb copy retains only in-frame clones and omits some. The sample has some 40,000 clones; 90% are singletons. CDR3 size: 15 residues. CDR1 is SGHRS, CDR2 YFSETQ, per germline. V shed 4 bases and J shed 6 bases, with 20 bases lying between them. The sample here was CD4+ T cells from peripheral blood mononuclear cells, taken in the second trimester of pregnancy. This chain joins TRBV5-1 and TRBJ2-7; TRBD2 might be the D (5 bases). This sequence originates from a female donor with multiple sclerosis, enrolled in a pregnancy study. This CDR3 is CASSKDPGTRGEQYF. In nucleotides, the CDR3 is TGCGCCAGCAGCAAAGATCCGGGAACCCGAGGCGAGCAGTACTTC.